The present T cell receptor (beta chain) was sequenced within a study of T cells in Graves' hyperthyroidism and ophthalmopathy. Regions amplified from RNA transcripts were the TCR beta CDR3 regions. Carried out on the TCR CDR3, a first-round RT-PCR used the HTBI primer set. A single record per CDR3 protein comes from TCRdb applying MiXCR to the multiplex PCR reads. The sample contains a few hundred thousand distinct CDR3 sequences, about 18% of which appear only once. The sample holds a few counts of this clonotype. The CDR3 runs 13 residues. Germline CDR1 reads MNHEY; CDR2 reads SMNVEV (reference sequence). V lost 4 bases, J lost 1 base, and 4 bases lay in between.

The specimen sequenced was blood. The TCR sequence derives from a young man with Graves' ophthalmopathy. The V gene is TRBV27, the J gene TRBJ1-4; D gene unclear. CDR3 protein: CASSSRTNEKLFF. The CDR3 coding sequence is TGTGCCAGCAGTTCCAGAACTAATGAAAAACTGTTTTTT.